One and the same sample provided the 30 T cell receptor beta chains below, sequenced in a study of T cell repertoires in cytomegalovirus infection. Via MiXCR, TCRdb re-called the reads, giving one row per CDR3 protein. There are hundreds of thousands of distinct CDR3 sequences in the sample; about 11% occur only once, and about 10% lies in the top ten. Material for sequencing was PBMCs. The receptors come from a human donor in good health (CMV status not recorded). Some clones in this sample may be carry-over from other donors' samples.

This clonotype was counted at least ten times. The V and J genes are TRBV7-3 and TRBJ2-1, with D perhaps matching TRBD1 (6 bases). V was trimmed by 5 bases and J by 0 bases, leaving 11 bases between them. The CDR3 spans 15 residues. Germline CDR1 is SGHTA and CDR2 is FQGTGA. This CDR3 is CASSLGAGSYNEQFF. As DNA, the CDR3 is TGTGCCAGCAGCCTGGGGGCGGGCTCCTACAATGAGCAGTTCTTC.

This clonotype has at least ten counts. V gene TRBV11-2 combines with J gene TRBJ1-1, with 7 bases identical to TRBD1. The germline V gene encodes CDR1 SGHAT and CDR2 FQNNGV. V lost 3 bases, J lost 4 bases, and 5 bases stayed unmatched. The CDR3 contains 14 residues. The CDR3 sequence: CASSFEQGFTEAFF. For the CDR3, the DNA is TGTGCCAGCAGCTTTGAACAGGGGTTCACTGAAGCTTTCTTT. Full variable domain (rest looked up from reference TRBV11-2 and TRBJ1-1): EAGVAQSPRYKIIEKRQSVAFWCNPISGHATLYWYQQILGQGPKLLIQFQNNGVVDDSQLPKDRFSAERLKGVDSTLKIQPAKLEDSAVYLCASSFEQGFTEAFFGQGTRLTVV.

This clonotype was counted at least ten times. This chain joins TRBV29-1 and TRBJ2-5; a possible D gene is TRBD2 (7 bases). The CDR3 length is 11 residues. Germline V lookup: CDR1 SQVTM, CDR2 ANQGSEA. V shed 8 bases and J shed 4 bases, with 11 bases lying between them. In DNA form, the CDR3 reads TGCAGCACTAGGGGGGGAGAGACCCAGTACTTC. This codes for CSTRGGETQYF.

This clonotype was seen only once. The chain uses TRBV19 and TRBJ2-2, with D perhaps being TRBD1 or TRBD2 (5 bases each). Germline-derived CDR1 and CDR2 are LNHDA and SQIVND (reference sequence). This CDR3 has 16 residues. V dropped 6 bases and J dropped 1 base, with 15 bases sitting between them. This chain's CDR3 is CASRNDRDGNTGELFF. DNA for the CDR3: TGTGCCAGTAGAAACGACCGGGACGGGAACACCGGGGAGCTGTTTTTT.

This clonotype was seen repeatedly, ten times or more. The chain links TRBV15 to TRBJ2-1; D is possibly TRBD2 (6 bases). Per germline, CDR1 LNHNV and CDR2 YYDKDF (reference sequence). This CDR3 spans 15 amino acids. Trimming left V 3 bases short and J 8 bases short, with 17 bases between. CDR3 DNA: TGTGCCACCAGCAGGGGAGGATTTAACGGGTATGAGCAGTTCTTC. Translated: CATSRGGFNGYEQFF.

The sample holds many counts of this clonotype. The V and J genes are TRBV7-8 and TRBJ2-7, with 9 positions matching TRBD2. Germline CDR1 SGHVS, CDR2 FQNEAQ. This CDR3 spans 15 amino acids. V lost 5 bases and J lost 3; bases outside the gene matches: 8. The CDR3 coding sequence is TGTGCCAGCAGCCCTGCGACTAGCGGAAACTACGAGCAGTACTTC. It specifies CASSPATSGNYEQYF.

This clonotype was counted many times. The chain recombines TRBV7-2 with TRBJ2-3; D might be TRBD2 (5 bases). Trimming removed 5 bases from V and 0 bases from J, with 12 bases in between. The germline V gene encodes CDR1 SGHTA and CDR2 FQGNSA. The CDR3 spans 15 residues. The CDR3 bases are TGTGCCAGCAGCCCTAGAGCGGCTAGCACAGATACGCAGTATTTT. Amino acid sequence: CASSPRAASTDTQYF.

J is TRBJ2-2 and V is TRBV10-3; TRBD2 matches at 11 bases. J was trimmed by 5 bases and V by 8 bases; bases with no gene match: 10. The CDR3 has 16 amino acids. Germline CDR1 is ENHRY and CDR2 is SYGVKD. CDR3 region: CAILGTSGSDTGELFF. The CDR3 bases are TGTGCCATCTTAGGTACTAGCGGGAGCGATACCGGGGAGCTGTTTTTT.

The V and J genes are TRBV6-6 and TRBJ2-2, with 12 bases matching TRBD2. Germline values: CDR1 MNHNY, CDR2 SVGAGI (reference sequence). Trimming removed 4 bases from V and 0 bases from J; junction bases left unmatched: 0. This CDR3 region has 16 residues. In nucleotides, the CDR3 is TGTGCCAGCAGTTGGACTAGCGGGACGAACACCGGGGAGCTGTTTTTT. Residues: CASSWTSGTNTGELFF.

This clonotype was found many times. This rearrangement joins TRBV7-2 to TRBJ2-7, with TRBD2 as a possible D gene (6 bases). The CDR3 is 13 amino acids. Germline V lookup: CDR1 SGHTA, CDR2 FQGNSA. V was clipped by 5 bases and J by 3 bases, with 11 bases between them. The chain's CDR3 is CASSKGLYYEQYF. DNA of the CDR3: TGTGCCAGCAGCAAGGGACTCTACTACGAGCAGTACTTC. The full variable domain, with the rest looked up from reference TRBV7-2 and TRBJ2-7, is GAGVSQSPSNKVTEKGKDVELRCDPISGHTALYWYRQSLGQGLEFLIYFQGNSAPDKSGLPSDRFSAERTGGSVSTLTIQRTQQEDSAVYLCASSKGLYYEQYFGPGTRLTVT.

At least ten counts were recorded for this clonotype. The CDR3 sequence: CASMGGTTYNEQFF. The CDR3 nucleotides read TGTGCCAGTATGGGCGGGACTACCTACAATGAGCAGTTCTTC. The chain joins TRBV19 to TRBJ2-1, with 7 bases identical to TRBD2. This CDR3 region has 14 residues. Per germline, CDR1 LNHDA and CDR2 SQIVND (reference sequence). The trim removed 7 bases at V and 2 bases at J, leaving 5 bases unmatched. The variable domain in full, completed from reference TRBV19 and TRBJ2-1, reads DGGITQSPKYLFRKEGQNVTLSCEQNLNHDAMYWYRQDPGQGLRLIYYSQIVNDFQKGDIAEGYSVSREKKESFPLTVTSAQKNPTAFYLCASMGGTTYNEQFFGPGTRLTVL.

This clonotype was detected many times. The V and J genes are TRBV20-1 and TRBJ2-5; D not resolved. V gave up 1 base and J gave up 3 bases, with 15 bases separating them. Germline loops: CDR1 DFQATT, CDR2 SNEGSKA (reference sequence). The CDR3 covers 15 residues. The chain's CDR3 is CSARGWRRIKETQYF. In DNA, the CDR3 is TGCAGTGCTAGAGGGTGGCGCAGGATAAAAGAGACCCAGTACTTC.

The CDR3 coding sequence is TGTGCCAGCAGTCCCGACAGGGGCGACTATGGCTACACCTTC. This translates into CASSPDRGDYGYTF. This sequence joins TRBV7-3 and TRBJ1-2; 8 bases line up with TRBD1. Unmatched junction bases numbered 6, after V lost 6 bases and J lost 3 bases. CDR3 size: 14 residues. Germline V gives CDR1 SGHTA, CDR2 FQGTGA.

This clonotype was observed at least ten times. The chain employs TRBV27 and TRBJ2-7, with 9 bases fitting TRBD2. The CDR3 runs 14 residues. Germline-derived CDR1 and CDR2 are MNHEY and SMNVEV (reference sequence). V gave up 6 bases and J gave up 6 bases; unmatched junction bases: 9. The CDR3 DNA is TGTGCCAGCAGGCGTTCGACTAGCGGCTCCGAGCAGTACTTC. Encoded protein: CASRRSTSGSEQYF.

There are a few counts of this clonotype. The V and J genes are TRBV11-2 and TRBJ1-6; D ambiguous. The CDR3 consists of 12 residues. CDR1 SGHAT and CDR2 FQNNGV come from the germline V gene. V lost 6 bases, J lost 8 bases, and 8 bases lay in between. The CDR3 region has the DNA TGTGCCAGCAGGGAGAGGGATTCACCCCTCCACTTT. Protein: CASRERDSPLHF.

This chain uses TRBV9 with TRBJ2-7, with a weak D call TRBD2 (7 bases). The CDR3 covers 15 residues. In germline, CDR1 is SGDLS, CDR2 YYNGEE. Trimming removed 3 bases from V and 3 bases from J, with 16 bases in between. CDR3 nucleotide sequence: TGTGCCAGCAGCGAGGGGGGGGATCTATACTACGAGCAGTACTTC. Translation gives CASSEGGDLYYEQYF.

This clonotype was detected many times. V gene TRBV28 combines with J gene TRBJ2-1, with D unclear. V shed 9 bases and J shed 0 bases, with 9 bases lying between them. CDR1 and CDR2 from the germline V gene are MDHEN and SYDVKM. The CDR3 is made up of 13 amino acids. The CDR3 region has the DNA TGTGCCAGTAGGGATCCCTCCTACAATGAGCAGTTCTTC. Residues: CASRDPSYNEQFF.

This clonotype was counted only a few times. V gene TRBV20-1 combines with J gene TRBJ2-7, with 9 bases aligning to TRBD2. The CDR3 is 15 amino acids. The trim removed 6 bases at V and 3 bases at J, leaving 12 bases unmatched. Germline CDR1 DFQATT, CDR2 SNEGSKA (reference sequence). The CDR3 protein is CSAYAIAGEGYEQYF. The CDR3 DNA reads as TGCAGTGCCTACGCAATAGCGGGAGAAGGCTACGAGCAGTACTTC.

The CDR3 reads CASSVVTGYGYTF. The CDR3 nucleotides are TGTGCCAGCAGCGTAGTAACAGGCTATGGCTACACCTTC. V is TRBV9 and J is TRBJ1-2, with D perhaps matching TRBD1 (5 bases). CDR1 and CDR2 from the germline V gene are SGDLS and YYNGEE. The V end was cut by 0 bases, the J end by 4 bases, with 7 bases between. The CDR3 spans 13 residues.

The V and J genes are TRBV20-1 and TRBJ1-1, with 10 positions matching TRBD1. V trimming: 5 bases; J trimming: 11 bases; junction bases outside the gene matches: 11. The CDR3 is 13 amino acids. Germline CDR1 and CDR2: DFQATT and SNEGSKA (reference sequence). This CDR3 reads CSAFPWGQGSAFF. The CDR3, as DNA: TGCAGTGCTTTCCCCTGGGGACAGGGGAGCGCTTTCTTT.

This clonotype has ten or more counts. The chain couples TRBV6-6 to TRBJ2-7; D gene ambiguous. Germline loops: CDR1 MNHNY, CDR2 SVGAGI (reference sequence). The CDR3 extends over 11 amino acids. Deletions cut 2 bases from V and 3 bases from J, with 2 bases between. DNA of the CDR3: TGTGCCAGCAGTTACGTCTACGAGCAGTACTTC. Amino acids: CASSYVYEQYF.

This chain joins TRBV29-1 and TRBJ1-2; D is perhaps TRBD1 (6 bases). Trimming removed 7 bases from V and 8 bases from J, with 14 bases in between. Germline CDR1 is SQVTM and CDR2 is ANQGSEA. The CDR3 runs 11 residues. CDR3 nucleotides: TGCAGCGCCGTCGACAGGACAGGCTACACCTTC. Translated, it gives CSAVDRTGYTF.

The J gene is TRBJ2-1, the V gene TRBV24-1; 7 bases fit TRBD2. Trimming removed 10 bases from V and 5 bases from J; junction bases left unmatched: 10. Germline V gene lookup returns CDR1 KGHDR and CDR2 SFDVKD. This CDR3 has 14 amino acids. CDR3 bases: TGTGCCACTTCTATGGGGAGGGAGCACAATGAGCAGTTCTTC. This sequence encodes CATSMGREHNEQFF.

This chain uses TRBV20-1 with TRBJ2-7; 9 bases line up with TRBD2. The V gene's germline CDR1 is DFQATT and CDR2 SNEGSKA (reference sequence). The V gene end was trimmed by 7 bases and the J gene end by 3 bases; junction bases not matched to a gene: 10. The CDR3 has 14 residues. In nucleotides, the CDR3 is TGCAGTGTTGGGGAAGCGGGAGGCTACTACGAGCAGTACTTC. Amino acid sequence: CSVGEAGGYYEQYF.

This clonotype was picked up many times. This chain connects TRBV12-3 or TRBV12-4 to TRBJ2-3; D is perhaps TRBD1 (6 bases). V was clipped by 2 bases and J by 3 bases, with 15 bases between them. The CDR3 covers 16 residues. The CDR3 region has the DNA TGTGCCAGCAGTTTACCCCCAGGGGTTCCTACAGATACGCAGTATTTT. Amino acid sequence: CASSLPPGVPTDTQYF.

The chain couples TRBV4-2 to TRBJ2-5, with no clear D. V lost 0 bases to trimming and J lost 4 bases, with 9 bases between them. CDR3 length: 14 residues. From germline, CDR1 is LGHNA and CDR2 YNFKEQ. CDR3 sequence: CASSQENHPETQYF. DNA for the CDR3: TGTGCCAGCAGCCAAGAAAATCACCCAGAGACCCAGTACTTC.

This clonotype was seen repeatedly, ten times or more. The V gene is TRBV11-2, the J gene TRBJ1-2; D gene unclear. Germline assignment: CDR1 SGHAT and CDR2 FQNNGV. V was clipped by 2 bases and J by 10 bases, with 14 bases between them. The CDR3 totals 13 residues. CDR3 region: CASSLSGRGHYTF. As DNA, the CDR3 is TGTGCCAGCAGCTTAAGTGGGAGAGGGCACTACACCTTC.

This chain joins TRBV15 and TRBJ2-2; 8 nucleotides match TRBD2. Germline V gives CDR1 LNHNV, CDR2 YYDKDF (reference sequence). This CDR3 is 18 amino acids long. The V segment lost 1 base and the J segment 0 bases; nucleotides outside the gene matches: 7. The CDR3 nucleotides are TGTGCCACCAGCAGAGTTGGCGGGAGGCCTCCGAACACCGGGGAGCTGTTTTTT. This encodes CATSRVGGRPPNTGELFF. Supplemented by reference TRBV15 and TRBJ2-2, the full variable domain reads DAMVIQNPRYQVTQFGKPVTLSCSQTLNHNVMYWYQQKSSQAPKLLFHYYDKDFNNEADTPDNFQSRRPNTSFCFLDIRSPGLGDTAMYLCATSRVGGRPPNTGELFFGEGSRLTVL.

This clonotype was seen repeatedly, ten times or more. The V call is TRBV25-1, the J call TRBJ1-1, with D possibly TRBD1 on 5 matching bases. Trimming cost V 2 bases and J 0 bases, with 13 bases left between them. The V gene's germline CDR1 is MGHDK and CDR2 SYGVNS. The CDR3 spans 16 residues. The DNA of the CDR3 is TGTGCCAGCAGTGAACCCGGGGCCATTATGAACACTGAAGCTTTCTTT. The encoded protein is CASSEPGAIMNTEAFF.

The chain uses TRBV27 and TRBJ1-1; D unresolved. CDR3 size: 14 residues. Germline V gives CDR1 MNHEY, CDR2 SMNVEV (reference sequence). V gave up 6 bases and J gave up 1 base, with 12 bases separating them. The DNA of the CDR3 is TGTGCCAGCAGAGAATCCCTCACGAACACTGAAGCTTTCTTT. Amino acids: CASRESLTNTEAFF.